This T cell receptor beta chain derives from a study of OX40 agonist ivuxolimab in advanced cancers. Profiling relied on immunoSEQ multiplex PCR, and the TCRdb table lists in-frame clones only, not all of them. The table lists 100,000 or so clones, approximately 90% of them singletons. CDR1 is SGHTA and CDR2 is FQGTGA in the germline V gene. This CDR3 has 13 residues. Trimming left V 5 bases short and J 12 bases short, with 17 bases between. V gene TRBV7-3 combines with J gene TRBJ2-1; perhaps TRBD1 as D (6 bases). The sequenced sample was CD4+ or CD8+ T cells sorted from blood, obtained in a trial of the OX40 agonist ivuxolimab. This clonotype was sampled from an adult with an advanced solid tumor such as melanoma, head and neck, liver or kidney cancer. In nucleotides, the CDR3 is TGTGCCAGCAGCCTCTCGACTGCCAGGGGGCAGTTCTTC. This sequence encodes CASSLSTARGQFF.